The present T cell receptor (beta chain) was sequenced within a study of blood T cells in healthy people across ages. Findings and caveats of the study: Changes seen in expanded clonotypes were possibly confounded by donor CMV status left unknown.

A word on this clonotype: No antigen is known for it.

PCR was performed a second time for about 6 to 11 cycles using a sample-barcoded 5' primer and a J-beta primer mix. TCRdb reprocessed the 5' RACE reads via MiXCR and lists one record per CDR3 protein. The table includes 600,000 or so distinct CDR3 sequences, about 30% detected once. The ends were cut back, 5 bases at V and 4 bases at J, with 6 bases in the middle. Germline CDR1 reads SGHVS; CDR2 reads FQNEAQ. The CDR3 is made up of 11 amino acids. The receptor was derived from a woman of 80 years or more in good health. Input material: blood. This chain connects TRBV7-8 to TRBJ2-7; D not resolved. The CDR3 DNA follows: TGTGCCAGCAGCCCGCCGTACGAGCAGTACTTC. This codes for CASSPPYEQYF.